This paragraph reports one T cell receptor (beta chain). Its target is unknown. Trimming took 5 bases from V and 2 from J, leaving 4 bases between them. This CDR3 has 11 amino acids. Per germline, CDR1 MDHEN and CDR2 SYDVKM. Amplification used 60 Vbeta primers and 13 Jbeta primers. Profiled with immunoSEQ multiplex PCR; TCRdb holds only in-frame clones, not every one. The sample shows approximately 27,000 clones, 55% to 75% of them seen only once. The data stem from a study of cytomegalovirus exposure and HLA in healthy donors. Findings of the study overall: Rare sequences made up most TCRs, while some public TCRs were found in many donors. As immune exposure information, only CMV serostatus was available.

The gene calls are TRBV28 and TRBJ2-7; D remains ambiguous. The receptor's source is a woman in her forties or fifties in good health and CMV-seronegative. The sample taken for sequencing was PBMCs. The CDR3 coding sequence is TGTGCCAGCAGTCGTACCTACGAGCAGTACTTC. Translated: CASSRTYEQYF.